The source of this T cell receptor (beta chain) is a study of blood T cell repertoires in COVID-19. Method: immunoSEQ multiplex PCR; TCRdb's copy keeps in-frame clones and lacks some. The table includes a few hundred thousand clones, 80% to 90% detected once. This sequence originates from a man aged 55-75 years with acute or convalescent COVID-19. The sequencing sample was made of peripheral blood.

The CDR3 region is CASSQLAGYSNEQFF. CDR3 nucleotides: TGTGCCAGCAGCCAACTAGCGGGGTACTCCAATGAGCAGTTCTTC. J is TRBJ2-1 and V is TRBV11-1; TRBD2 matches 10 bases. Germline-derived CDR1 and CDR2 are SGHAT and FQDESV (reference sequence). The CDR3 is 15 residues long. Trimming cost V 5 bases and J 6 bases; bases outside gene matches: 7.